These 28 T cell receptor beta chains were sequenced from one sample in a study of cytomegalovirus exposure and HLA in healthy donors. Primers: 60 Vbeta forward and 13 Jbeta reverse. TCRdb keeps only in-frame clones here, not all; method: immunoSEQ multiplex PCR. The repertoire includes over 150,000 clones, approximately 81% of them detected once, and around 2.5% sits in the top ten. Source material: PBMCs. Receptor source: a young man in good health and CMV-seropositive.

The V call is TRBV5-4, the J call TRBJ2-1; 8 nucleotides agree with TRBD2. Trimming at V came to 4 bases and at J to 1 base, leaving 7 bases not matched to a gene. The CDR3 is 16 residues long. Germline V gene lookup returns CDR1 SGHNT and CDR2 YYREEE (reference sequence). The CDR3 DNA reads TGTGCCAGCAGCCCTGGGTCTAGCGGGTCCTACAATGAGCAGTTCTTC. The encoded protein is CASSPGSSGSYNEQFF.

The genes are TRBV9 and TRBJ1-2; possible D gene TRBD1, 5 bases. Germline V CDR1 and CDR2: SGDLS, YYNGEE. This CDR3 is 16 amino acids long. Trimming cost V 2 bases and J 5 bases, with 19 bases left between them. The CDR3 region has the DNA TGTGCCAGCAGCGTCGCCCGTCCGACAGATTTATATGGCTACACCTTC. It yields the protein CASSVARPTDLYGYTF.

The V and J genes are TRBV19 and TRBJ1-1; D may be TRBD1 (6 bases). The length of the CDR3 is 13 residues. Trimming stripped 3 bases from V and 4 bases from J, with 9 bases between. Per the germline V gene, CDR1 is LNHDA and CDR2 is SQIVND (reference sequence). The CDR3 sequence is CASSIRDTTEAFF. CDR3 in DNA: TGTGCCAGTAGTATTCGGGACACCACTGAAGCTTTCTTT. The whole variable domain, filled in from reference TRBV19 and TRBJ1-1, reads DGGITQSPKYLFRKEGQNVTLSCEQNLNHDAMYWYRQDPGQGLRLIYYSQIVNDFQKGDIAEGYSVSREKKESFPLTVTSAQKNPTAFYLCASSIRDTTEAFFGQGTRLTVV.

The gene calls are TRBV19 and TRBJ1-1; 10 bases agree with TRBD1. The CDR3 loop spans 15 amino acids. The junction had 13 bases not matched to a gene; V was cut back by 10 bases and J by 5 bases. Per the germline V gene, CDR1 is LNHDA and CDR2 is SQIVND (reference sequence). In DNA, the CDR3 is TGTGCCACCCAATCCGGGACAGGGGTAATGACTGAAGCTTTCTTT. This translates into CATQSGTGVMTEAFF.

V usage is TRBV7-2 and J usage is TRBJ1-5; 7 positions match TRBD1. CDR1 SGHTA and CDR2 FQGNSA come from the germline V gene. This CDR3 has 15 amino acids. Losses at the gene ends were 2 bases for V and 4 bases for J; bases not matched to a gene: 5. The DNA for the CDR3 is TGTGCCAGCAGCTTAAGGACAGGATGGAATCAGCCCCAGCATTTT. Protein product: CASSLRTGWNQPQHF.

The J gene is TRBJ2-3, the V gene TRBV4-2, with 11 bases lining up with TRBD2. The CDR3 totals 19 residues. V dropped 3 bases and J dropped 3; count of bases not matched to a gene: 14. Germline CDR1 reads LGHNA; CDR2 reads YNFKEQ. The CDR3 region is CASSHQPGDLAGGTDTQYF. CDR3 nucleotide sequence: TGTGCCAGCAGCCACCAACCGGGGGATCTAGCGGGAGGTACAGATACGCAGTATTTT.

The chain recombines TRBV7-2 with TRBJ1-2, with 7 bases aligning to TRBD1. The CDR3 covers 16 residues. The V and J ends lost 1 base and 0 bases, in that order; junction bases with no gene match: 5. Germline CDR1 reads SGHTA; CDR2 reads FQGNSA. CDR3 region: CASSLVGDSPNYGYTF. CDR3 nucleotides: TGTGCCAGCAGCTTAGTAGGGGACAGCCCTAACTATGGCTACACCTTC.

V and J are TRBV11-3 and TRBJ2-7, with a weak D call TRBD1 (6 bases). CDR3 length: 14 amino acids. Trimming took 7 bases from V and 4 from J, leaving 17 bases between them. CDR1 and CDR2 from the germline V gene are SGHNT and YENEEA. The CDR3 loop reads CASTWEQGRYEQYF. In DNA, the CDR3 is TGTGCCAGCACCTGGGAACAGGGAAGATACGAGCAGTACTTC.

The gene calls are TRBV7-9 and TRBJ2-1; 11 bases match TRBD2. The germline V gene encodes CDR1 SEHNR and CDR2 FQNEAQ (reference sequence). V trimming: 4 bases; J trimming: 12 bases; junction bases outside the gene matches: 11. The CDR3 contains 15 residues. CDR3 in amino acids: CASSSGLAAQLGQFF. In nucleotides, the CDR3 is TGTGCCAGCAGCTCGGGACTAGCGGCACAGCTTGGGCAGTTCTTC.

The chain is built from TRBV7-2 and TRBJ2-7; a possible D gene is TRBD1 (7 bases). There are 13 residues in the CDR3. Between the trimmed V and J ends, which lost 5 bases and 4 bases, there was a span of 12 bases. CDR1 and CDR2 from the germline V gene are SGHTA and FQGNSA. CDR3 DNA: TGTGCCAGCAGCCAGGGGGACTCATACGAGCAGTACTTC. Translation: CASSQGDSYEQYF.

A word on this clone: One end of the junction fails to match germline, which may point to a read error. CDR3 in amino acids: CSSSLAAGIVTEAFF. CDR3 nucleotide sequence: TGTTCCAGCAGCTTAGCGGCGGGGATAGTAACTGAAGCTTTCTTT. The chain recombines TRBV7-9 with TRBJ1-1; D unresolved. This CDR3 comprises 15 residues. From germline, CDR1 is SEHNR and CDR2 FQNEAQ (reference sequence).

The V call is TRBV7-3, the J call TRBJ2-5; TRBD2 might be the D (5 bases). The DNA end lines up better with TRBJ2-7; the J call may be wrong. The CDR3 is 15 amino acids. Germline CDR1 SGHTA, CDR2 FQGTGA. CDR3 in DNA: TGTGCCAGCAGCTCCCCCCCCGACTACTCCTACGAGCAGTACTTC. Protein product: CASSSPPDYSYEQYF.

In its sample, this clone was seen a few times. The chain is built from TRBV19 and TRBJ2-7, with D perhaps TRBD2 (7 bases). Deletions cut 3 bases from V and 4 bases from J, with 13 bases between. Germline CDR1 LNHDA, CDR2 SQIVND (reference sequence). This CDR3 spans 14 amino acids. The CDR3 loop reads CASSMGGGSYEQYV. In DNA, the CDR3 is TGTGCCAGTAGTATGGGAGGGGGAAGTTACGAGCAGTACGTC.

V usage is TRBV5-1 and J usage is TRBJ1-2; possible D gene TRBD1, 6 bases. This CDR3 is 13 amino acids long. V was shortened by 0 bases and J by 3 bases, with 6 bases between the two germline ends. In germline, CDR1 is SGHRS, CDR2 YFSETQ. The CDR3 DNA follows: TGCGCCAGCAGCTTGGCAGGGGACTATGGCTACACCTTC. Protein: CASSLAGDYGYTF.

The V call is TRBV7-6, the J call TRBJ2-7; 9 bases align to TRBD2. V trimming: 5 bases; J trimming: 4 bases; junction bases outside the gene matches: 21. CDR1 and CDR2 (germline): SGHVS, FNYEAQ. This CDR3 is built from 19 residues. The CDR3 spells CASSPITKLAGGELYEQYV. The CDR3 DNA sequence: TGTGCCAGCAGCCCTATTACTAAACTAGCGGGCGGGGAACTATACGAGCAGTACGTC.

CDR3 sequence (DNA): TGTGCAAGTCGCCCCCTGAGGGCCTCTAACTATGGCTACACCTTC. This translates into CASRPLRASNYGYTF. This rearrangement joins TRBV12-2 to TRBJ1-2. TRBV12-2 is reported as a pseudogene. The length of the CDR3 is 15 residues.

The chain employs TRBV5-1 and TRBJ1-2; D perhaps matches TRBD1 (6 bases). The CDR3 length is 13 residues. Germline assignment: CDR1 SGHRS and CDR2 YFSETQ. Trimming removed 6 bases at V and 6 bases at J, with 15 bases between. Here the CDR3 reads CASNRVEGDGYTF. The CDR3, as DNA: TGCGCCAGCAACAGGGTAGAAGGAGATGGCTACACCTTC.

The V and J genes are TRBV23-1 and TRBJ2-5; 7 nucleotides match TRBD2. TRBV23-1 is classed as an ORF, of uncertain function. Unmatched junction bases numbered 23, after V lost 2 bases and J lost 2 bases. This CDR3 is 21 amino acids long. The CDR3, as DNA: TGCGCCAGCAGTCAAGCGGGGGTGAGGAGGGAGCCCATGGGAGGGCAAGAGACCCAGTACTTC. This codes for CASSQAGVRREPMGGQETQYF.

The genes are TRBV7-9 and TRBJ1-5; 8 bases match TRBD1. CDR3 size: 15 residues. CDR1 SEHNR and CDR2 FQNEAQ come from the germline V gene (reference sequence). The junction had 8 bases not matched to a gene; V was cut back by 3 bases and J by 7 bases. DNA for the CDR3: TGTGCCAGCAGCTTTTGGACAGGGACGGAACAGCCCCAGCATTTT. Translation gives CASSFWTGTEQPQHF.

This chain links TRBV29-1 with TRBJ1-2; weak D call: TRBD1 (5 bases). Per germline, CDR1 SQVTM and CDR2 ANQGSEA. V was clipped by 7 bases and J by 5 bases, with 20 bases between them. CDR3 size: 14 residues. The CDR3 bases are TGCAGCGCCATACGCCCGGGGGACTTATATGGCTACACCTTC. The encoded protein is CSAIRPGDLYGYTF.

J is TRBJ2-1 and V is TRBV9, with 9 bases matching TRBD2. Germline lookup yields CDR1 SGDLS and CDR2 YYNGEE. The CDR3 has 14 amino acids. The V and J ends lost 0 bases and 5 bases, in that order; junction bases with no gene match: 0. The CDR3 region is CASSVASGNNEQFF. DNA for the CDR3: TGTGCCAGCAGCGTAGCTAGCGGGAACAATGAGCAGTTCTTC.

The chain couples TRBV6-5 to TRBJ1-4; TRBD1 is a possible D gene (5 bases). CDR1 is MNHEY and CDR2 is SVGAGI in the germline V gene. Deletions cut 1 base from V and 8 bases from J, with 8 bases between. This CDR3 region has 13 residues. The CDR3 reads CASSYLGQEKLFF. CDR3 DNA sequence: TGTGCCAGCAGTTACTTGGGGCAGGAAAAACTGTTTTTT.

This chain links TRBV7-2 with TRBJ2-7; tentatively, D is TRBD1 (5 bases). The CDR3 sequence is 15 residues long. V was shortened by 5 bases and J by 3 bases, with 17 bases between the two germline ends. Germline CDR1 and CDR2: SGHTA and FQGNSA. The CDR3 DNA sequence: TGTGCCAGCAGCCAACCGGGCAGGGATGACTACGAGCAGTACTTC. Its protein is CASSQPGRDDYEQYF.

The chain couples TRBV7-8 to TRBJ1-1; possibly TRBD1 for D (5 bases). CDR1 and CDR2 (germline): SGHVS, FQNEAQ. Trimming removed 8 bases at V and 3 bases at J, with 16 bases between. CDR3 length: 14 amino acids. Written as DNA, the CDR3 is TGTGCCAGCCTTGTGGGGCGGAGGGACACTGAAGCTTTCTTT. Its protein product is CASLVGRRDTEAFF.

This clone was seen just once. The chain joins TRBV11-1 to TRBJ2-5, with 7 bases aligning to TRBD1. Germline CDR1 and CDR2: SGHAT and FQDESV (reference sequence). The CDR3 has 14 amino acids. V shed 2 bases and J 4 bases; nucleotides not matched to a gene: 4. The CDR3: CASSLTRGRETQYF. In DNA form, the CDR3 reads TGTGCCAGCAGCTTAACTAGGGGGCGAGAGACCCAGTACTTC.

This chain joins TRBV9 and TRBJ1-6, with D unresolved. The germline gives CDR1 SGDLS, CDR2 YYNGEE. The CDR3 is 14 amino acids. V was cut by 0 bases and J by 8 bases, with 9 bases left in between. CDR3 loop: CASSVGEYYSPLHF. The CDR3 region has the DNA TGTGCCAGCAGCGTAGGAGAGTACTATTCACCCCTCCACTTT.

This clone was detected only once. The rearrangement joins TRBV9 to TRBJ2-1; D possibly corresponds to TRBD2 (6 bases). V lost 0 bases and J 4 bases, leaving 8 bases between the germline ends. The length of the CDR3 is 14 residues. CDR1 and CDR2 (germline): SGDLS, YYNGEE. This chain's CDR3 is CASSVAGAYNEQFF. The CDR3 coding sequence is TGTGCCAGCAGCGTAGCGGGAGCTTACAATGAGCAGTTCTTC.

This clone was counted a single time. The J gene is TRBJ2-2, the V gene TRBV7-2; TRBD2 might be the D (6 bases). This CDR3 has 13 residues. The germline V gene encodes CDR1 SGHTA and CDR2 FQGNSA. V lost 6 bases, J lost 5 bases, and 10 bases lay in between. In DNA form, the CDR3 reads TGTGCCAGCAGGGCAGGGAGGACCGGGGAGCTGTTTTTT. This sequence encodes CASRAGRTGELFF.